This record looks at one TCR beta chain sequence and its context. A much bigger clone sits one base away, suggesting this may be a read error. Other nucleotide sequences in the sample specify the same CDR3. The data belong to a study of blood T cell repertoires in COVID-19. Overall study: Whether acute or convalescent, the COVID-19 samples came from the United States, Italy and Spain.

Only in-frame clones appear in the TCRdb table, and some are missing; sequencing was by immunoSEQ multiplex PCR. The sample lists about 300,000 clones, more than 85% occurring once. This CDR3 comprises 15 residues. The V gene end was trimmed by 2 bases and the J gene end by 4 bases; junction bases not matched to a gene: 3. The germline V gene has CDR1 SEHNR and CDR2 FQNEAQ (reference sequence). The chain has TRBV7-9 and TRBJ2-2; 8 nucleotides line up with TRBD1. The clonotype was recovered from a man aged 65-85 years with acute or convalescent COVID-19. Sequencing used peripheral blood. As DNA, the CDR3 is TGTGCCAGCAGCTTAAACAGGGGGAGCACCGGGGAGCTGTTTTTT. Encoded protein: CASSLNRGSTGELFF. The full variable domain, its missing parts supplied by reference TRBV7-9 and TRBJ2-2, is DTGVSQNPRHKITKRGQNVTFRCDPISEHNRLYWYRQTLGQGPEFLTYFQNEAQLEKSRLLSDRFSAERPKGSFSTLEIQRTEQGDSAMYLCASSLNRGSTGELFFGEGSRLTVL.